The rows below give T cell receptor beta chains drawn from one sample of a study of T cells after yellow fever vaccination. TCRdb recomputed calls from the 5' RACE reads with MiXCR, one row per CDR3 protein. The repertoire holds some 300,000 distinct CDR3 sequences, over 8.5% seen once, with less than 3.5% in the top ten. The sequencing here drew on CD4+ T cells sorted from PBMCs, taken 45 days after the yellow fever booster vaccination. These receptors were taken from a man younger than 35 who received the YFV17D yellow fever vaccine. The CDR3 runs from the conserved cysteine through the conserved F or W. The order of the fields is clone size, D gene, V gene, J gene, CDR3 protein, CDR3 DNA. D genes are given only for firm matches. Expanded clones get a size class; other rows say once, few or many, or leave the size out.

size: .
D: .
V: TRBV4-3
J: TRBJ1-6
CDR3: CASSQEVRNSPLHF
DNA: TGCGCCAGCAGCCAAGAAGTACGAAATTCACCCCTCCACTTT

size: .
D: TRBD1
V: TRBV4-1
J: TRBJ2-5
CDR3: CASSQDQVGQEETQYF
DNA: TGCGCCAGCAGCCAAGATCAGGTCGGACAGGAAGAGACCCAGTACTTC

size: few
D: TRBD1
V: TRBV15
J: TRBJ2-2
CDR3: CATSRGGTGNTGELFF
DNA: TGTGCCACCAGCAGAGGGGGGACAGGGAACACCGGGGAGCTGTTTTTT

size: .
D: TRBD1
V: TRBV4-3
J: TRBJ2-6
CDR3: CASSHRKGQELLFGGANVLTF
DNA: TGCGCCAGCAGCCACCGCAAAGGACAGGAGCTGCTGTTTGGTGGGGCCAACGTCCTGACTTTC

size: .
D: TRBD1
V: TRBV27
J: TRBJ1-6
CDR3: CASSPQGNYNSPLHF
DNA: TGTGCCAGCAGTCCACAGGGGAACTATAATTCACCCCTCCACTTT

size: .
D: TRBD1
V: TRBV5-1
J: TRBJ1-4
CDR3: CASSSDRADEKLFF
DNA: TGCGCCAGCAGCTCGGACAGGGCTGATGAAAAACTGTTTTTT

size: .
D: TRBD1
V: TRBV5-1
J: TRBJ1-1
CDR3: CASSPGDSRYTEAFF
DNA: TGCGCCAGCAGCCCCGGGGACAGCAGATACACTGAAGCTTTCTTT

size: .
D: TRBD1
V: TRBV7-2
J: TRBJ1-2
CDR3: CALGGRGPGGYTF
DNA: TGTGCCTTAGGCGGCAGGGGGCCGGGTGGCTACACCTTC

size: many
D: TRBD2
V: TRBV3-1
J: TRBJ2-3
CDR3: CASSRSGADTQYF
DNA: TGTGCCAGCAGCCGAAGCGGGGCAGATACGCAGTATTTT

size: few
D: TRBD2
V: TRBV7-2
J: TRBJ2-3
CDR3: CASSLVRFGGGNTDTQYF
DNA: TGTGCCAGCAGCTTAGTCCGTTTTGGCGGGGGGAACACAGATACGCAGTATTTT

size: .
D: .
V: TRBV9
J: TRBJ2-5
CDR3: CASTRRSGRETQYF
DNA: TGTGCCAGCACCAGAAGAAGCGGTAGGGAGACCCAGTACTTC

size: few
D: .
V: TRBV19
J: TRBJ1-1
CDR3: CASMVGALNTEAFF
DNA: TGTGCCAGTATGGTAGGGGCCCTGAACACTGAAGCTTTCTTT

size: few
D: TRBD1
V: TRBV29-1
J: TRBJ1-6
CDR3: CSETGTGSSPLHF
DNA: TGCAGCGAAACCGGGACAGGGAGTTCACCCCTCCACTTT

size: few
D: .
V: TRBV7-8
J: TRBJ1-3
CDR3: CASSSKAVSGNTIYF
DNA: TGTGCCAGCAGCTCCAAGGCCGTCTCTGGAAACACCATATATTTT

size: .
D: TRBD1
V: TRBV7-9
J: TRBJ2-4
CDR3: CASSLGSGTALAKNIQYF
DNA: TGTGCCAGCAGCTTAGGTTCGGGGACAGCTCTAGCCAAAAACATTCAGTACTTC

size: many
D: .
V: TRBV14
J: TRBJ1-2
CDR3: CASSRDTNYGYTF
DNA: TGTGCCAGCAGCCGGGACACTAACTATGGCTACACCTTC

size: few
D: .
V: TRBV12-3/TRBV12-4
J: TRBJ1-1
CDR3: CASSPRDMNTEAFF
DNA: TGTGCCAGCAGCCCGAGAGACATGAACACTGAAGCTTTCTTT

size: many
D: TRBD1
V: TRBV12-3/TRBV12-4
J: TRBJ1-2
CDR3: CASSYNRAGGGYTF
DNA: TGTGCCAGCAGCTACAATAGGGCAGGGGGCGGCTACACCTTC

size: .
D: TRBD1
V: TRBV18
J: TRBJ2-7
CDR3: CASSPVDRLYEQYF
DNA: TGTGCCAGCTCACCGGTGGACAGGCTCTACGAGCAGTACTTC

size: .
D: .
V: TRBV19
J: TRBJ2-2
CDR3: CASSIGPGRNTGELFF
DNA: TGTGCCAGTAGTATAGGGCCAGGGAGGAACACCGGGGAGCTGTTTTTT

size: .
D: .
V: TRBV9
J: TRBJ1-6
CDR3: CASSASASGLSPLHF
DNA: TGTGCCAGCAGCGCATCCGCTTCGGGCCTCTCACCCCTCCACTTT

size: few
D: TRBD1
V: TRBV12-3/TRBV12-4
J: TRBJ2-7
CDR3: CASSDGQGVHEQYF
DNA: TGTGCCAGCAGTGACGGGCAGGGGGTCCACGAGCAGTACTTC

size: many
D: .
V: TRBV20-1
J: TRBJ1-5
CDR3: CSAMGRGYSNQPQHF
DNA: TGCAGTGCCATGGGCAGGGGATATAGCAATCAGCCCCAGCATTTT

size: .
D: TRBD2
V: TRBV9
J: TRBJ2-5
CDR3: CASSPGTIVETQYF
DNA: TGTGCCAGCAGTCCCGGGACTATAGTGGAGACCCAGTACTTC

size: few
D: TRBD1
V: TRBV12-3/TRBV12-4
J: TRBJ2-1
CDR3: CASTVEIGGDEQFF
DNA: TGTGCCAGCACTGTCGAGATAGGGGGCGATGAGCAGTTCTTC

size: .
D: .
V: TRBV7-9
J: TRBJ2-1
CDR3: CASMSSSSFEQFF
DNA: TGTGCCAGCATGTCGAGTTCATCATTTGAGCAGTTCTTC

size: few
D: .
V: TRBV5-1
J: TRBJ2-7
CDR3: CASSLLGQGNHEQYF
DNA: TGCGCCAGCAGCTTGTTAGGGCAGGGTAACCACGAGCAGTACTTC

size: .
D: .
V: TRBV6-4
J: TRBJ1-5
CDR3: CASRNWVLRGPQHF
DNA: TGTGCCAGCAGAAACTGGGTGCTGCGGGGGCCCCAGCATTTT

size: few
D: TRBD2
V: TRBV7-3
J: TRBJ2-1
CDR3: CASSLRSSGGDNEQFF
DNA: TGTGCCAGCAGCTTAAGGAGTAGCGGGGGGGACAATGAGCAGTTCTTC

size: many
D: TRBD1
V: TRBV10-3
J: TRBJ1-1
CDR3: CAISAPRGTGNTEAFF
DNA: TGTGCCATCAGTGCCCCTCGGGGGACAGGGAACACTGAAGCTTTCTTT

size: many
D: .
V: TRBV3-1
J: TRBJ1-1
CDR3: CASSQGTEAFF
DNA: TGTGCCAGCAGCCAGGGCACTGAAGCTTTCTTT

size: .
D: .
V: TRBV20-1
J: TRBJ2-1
CDR3: CSASMYNEQFF
DNA: TGCAGTGCAAGTATGTATAATGAGCAGTTCTTC

size: .
D: .
V: TRBV7-2
J: TRBJ1-1
CDR3: CASSFSGMALNTEAFF
DNA: TGTGCCAGCAGCTTTTCGGGGATGGCACTGAACACTGAAGCTTTCTTT

size: .
D: .
V: TRBV7-2
J: TRBJ2-6
CDR3: CASSYRVGTGANVLTF
DNA: TGTGCCAGCAGCTACAGGGTTGGCACTGGGGCCAACGTCCTGACTTTC

size: .
D: .
V: TRBV28
J: TRBJ2-2
CDR3: CATFREDTGELFF
DNA: TGTGCCACTTTCAGGGAGGACACCGGGGAGCTGTTTTTT

size: .
D: .
V: TRBV2
J: TRBJ2-3
CDR3: CASSAVTSTDTQYF
DNA: TGTGCCAGCAGTGCGGTTACTAGCACAGATACGCAGTATTTT

size: few
D: .
V: TRBV6-6
J: TRBJ1-5
CDR3: CASSYTGNPNQPQHF
DNA: TGTGCCAGCAGTTATACCGGGAATCCCAATCAGCCCCAGCATTTT

size: few
D: .
V: TRBV9
J: TRBJ1-6
CDR3: CASSPSWGRGTSPLHF
DNA: TGTGCCAGCAGCCCCAGTTGGGGACGAGGAACTTCACCCCTCCACTTT

size: few
D: .
V: TRBV29-1
J: TRBJ2-4
CDR3: CSAEGWDIQYF
DNA: TGCAGTGCCGAAGGGTGGGACATTCAGTACTTC

size: .
D: .
V: TRBV5-5
J: TRBJ1-3
CDR3: CASSFLRGAGNTIYF
DNA: TGTGCCAGCAGCTTTCTACGGGGTGCCGGAAACACCATATATTTT

size: .
D: .
V: TRBV7-2
J: TRBJ1-2
CDR3: CASSSSRQTLNYGYTF
DNA: TGTGCCAGCAGCTCCTCTCGACAGACCCTTAACTATGGCTACACCTTC

size: few
D: TRBD2
V: TRBV9
J: TRBJ2-1
CDR3: CASTGTSGGSSYNEQFF
DNA: TGTGCCAGCACGGGGACTAGCGGGGGAAGCTCCTACAATGAGCAGTTCTTC

size: few
D: TRBD1
V: TRBV10-3
J: TRBJ1-5
CDR3: CATRQGTDQPQHF
DNA: TGTGCCACCAGACAGGGAACGGATCAGCCCCAGCATTTT

size: .
D: .
V: TRBV6-5
J: TRBJ2-1
CDR3: CASSYRGATYNEQFF
DNA: TGTGCCAGCAGTTACCGAGGGGCCACCTACAATGAGCAGTTCTTC

size: few
D: .
V: TRBV7-2
J: TRBJ1-2
CDR3: CASSVLTWQGNGYTF
DNA: TGTGCCAGCAGCGTACTAACGTGGCAGGGGAATGGCTACACCTTC

size: few
D: .
V: TRBV7-3
J: TRBJ2-3
CDR3: CASSRGLFSTDTQYF
DNA: TGTGCCAGCAGCCGCGGACTATTTAGCACAGATACGCAGTATTTT

size: few
D: TRBD1
V: TRBV6-2/TRBV6-3
J: TRBJ1-2
CDR3: CASSYPGTGNYGYTF
DNA: TGTGCCAGCAGTTACCCTGGGACAGGGAACTATGGCTACACCTTC

size: many
D: .
V: TRBV7-9
J: TRBJ1-2
CDR3: CASSLQGPYGYTF
DNA: TGTGCCAGCAGCTTGCAGGGGCCGTATGGCTACACCTTC

size: .
D: TRBD2
V: TRBV28
J: TRBJ2-3
CDR3: CASSLAGGITDTQYF
DNA: TGTGCCAGCAGTCTAGCGGGGGGGATCACAGATACGCAGTATTTT

size: once
D: TRBD1
V: TRBV28
J: TRBJ1-5
CDR3: CASSPGQGATAWPQHF
DNA: TGTGCCAGCAGTCCGGGACAGGGGGCCACCGCTTGGCCCCAGCATTTT

size: .
D: TRBD1
V: TRBV4-3
J: TRBJ2-5
CDR3: CASSQGQGFGETQYF
DNA: TGCGCCAGCAGCCAAGGACAGGGTTTTGGCGAGACCCAGTACTTC

size: .
D: .
V: TRBV18
J: TRBJ2-5
CDR3: CASSPRSLGETQYF
DNA: TGTGCCAGCTCACCAAGATCTCTAGGGGAGACCCAGTACTTC

size: few
D: TRBD2
V: TRBV28
J: TRBJ2-1
CDR3: CASSFGAGGPYNEQFF
DNA: TGTGCCAGCAGTTTCGGGGCGGGGGGCCCTTATAATGAGCAGTTCTTC

size: many
D: TRBD2
V: TRBV5-1
J: TRBJ2-1
CDR3: CASSPLAGVYNEQFF
DNA: TGCGCCAGCAGCCCACTAGCGGGGGTGTACAATGAGCAGTTCTTC

size: many
D: TRBD1
V: TRBV6-6
J: TRBJ2-4
CDR3: CASSYTDRDIQYF
DNA: TGTGCCAGCAGTTACACGGACAGGGACATTCAGTACTTC

size: many
D: .
V: TRBV5-1
J: TRBJ2-1
CDR3: CASRQGNEQFF
DNA: TGCGCCAGCAGACAGGGCAATGAGCAGTTCTTC

size: few
D: TRBD1
V: TRBV15
J: TRBJ1-3
CDR3: CATSRGPGQGYGNTIYF
DNA: TGTGCCACCAGCAGAGGACCTGGACAGGGCTACGGAAACACCATATATTTT

size: few
D: TRBD2
V: TRBV4-1
J: TRBJ2-7
CDR3: CASSQDSFGTSGSYEQYF
DNA: TGCGCCAGCAGCCAAGATAGTTTTGGGACTAGCGGGTCCTACGAGCAGTACTTC